Listed below are T cell receptor beta chains from one sample, sequenced in a study of cytomegalovirus exposure and HLA in healthy donors. TCRdb's table, derived via immunoSEQ multiplex PCR, lists solely in-frame clones and lacks some. The sample holds 80,000 to 95,000 clones, 84% seen once. Material: PBMCs. Receptor source: a woman younger than 30 in good health and CMV-seropositive. CDR3s include the opening cysteine and the closing phenylalanine or tryptophan. A D gene is named only where the DNA matches it firmly. Rows give clone size only sometimes, using once, few, many, or a class for an expanded clone.

TRBJ2-3,NA,TRBV5-6,NA,CASSLWTATDTQYF,TGTGCCAGCAGCCTATGGACAGCCACAGATACGCAGTATTTT
TRBJ2-5,TRBD2,TRBV13,NA,CASSLGRTSGQETQYF,TGTGCCAGCAGCTTAGGGCGGACTAGCGGCCAAGAGACCCAGTACTTC
TRBJ1-3,NA,TRBV7-9,NA,CASSLVYQGNTIYF,TGTGCCAGCAGCTTAGTTTACCAGGGGAACACCATATATTTT
TRBJ2-7,TRBD2,TRBV27,once,CASSQLAGGRYEQYF,TGTGCCAGCAGTCAACTAGCGGGGGGGCGCTACGAGCAGTACTTC
TRBJ1-1,NA,TRBV7-9,NA,CASSLSRNTEAFF,TGTGCCAGCAGCTTGTCCCGGAACACTGAAGCTTTCTTT
TRBJ1-5,TRBD1,TRBV7-9,once,CASSTQGAEQPQHF,TGTGCCAGCAGCACCCAGGGGGCAGAACAGCCCCAGCATTTT
TRBJ2-1,NA,TRBV29-1,once,CSVVSNYNEQFF,TGCAGCGTTGTCTCTAACTACAATGAGCAGTTCTTC
TRBJ2-1,TRBD2,TRBV28,once,CASSSPSGSKYNEQFF,TGTGCCAGCAGTTCCCCGAGCGGGAGCAAGTACAATGAGCAGTTCTTC
TRBJ1-6,TRBD1,TRBV7-9,NA,CASSLAGQGVGSYNSPLHF,TGTGCCAGCAGCTTAGCGGGACAGGGTGTCGGCTCCTATAATTCACCCCTCCACTTT
TRBJ1-4,TRBD1,TRBV5-1,NA,CASSVHRGGNEKLFF,TGCGCCAGCAGCGTCCACAGGGGGGGCAATGAAAAACTGTTTTTT
TRBJ2-3,TRBD2,TRBV28,NA,CASSLRGLAGGRSDTQYF,TGTGCCAGCAGTTTAAGGGGACTAGCGGGAGGGAGGTCAGATACGCAGTATTTT
TRBJ1-1,NA,TRBV6-5,few,CASSYEGRGTEAFF,TGTGCCAGCAGTTATGAGGGGAGGGGCACTGAAGCTTTCTTT
TRBJ2-5,NA,TRBV25-1,NA,CASSSPGGETQYF,TGTGCCAGCAGTTCGCCGGGTGGAGAGACCCAGTACTTC
TRBJ2-7,TRBD2,TRBV28,NA,CASSPSGGRNEQYF,TGTGCCAGCAGCCCCTCCGGGGGGAGGAACGAGCAGTACTTC
TRBJ1-6,NA,TRBV2,NA,CASRKEGGSPLHF,TGTGCCAGCAGGAAAGAGGGCGGTTCACCCCTCCACTTT
TRBJ2-7,NA,TRBV2,NA,CASSEGNFYEQYF,TGTGCCAGCAGTGAAGGAAACTTCTACGAGCAGTACTTC
TRBJ2-4,NA,TRBV13,NA,CASSYRTLIAKNIQYF,TGTGCCAGCAGCTACCGGACACTCATAGCCAAAAACATTCAGTACTTC
TRBJ2-7,NA,TRBV7-9,once,CASSSTYEQYF,TGTGCCAGCAGCTCAACCTACGAGCAGTACTTC
TRBJ1-6,NA,TRBV19,NA,CASSIGGYNSPLHF,TGTGCCAGTAGTATAGGCGGGTATAATTCACCCCTCCACTTT
TRBJ2-3,TRBD2,TRBV28,NA,CASTWGAGGVGDTQYF,TGTGCCAGCACCTGGGGGGCGGGGGGCGTCGGGGATACGCAGTATTTT
TRBJ2-3,TRBD2,TRBV4-1,NA,CASSSQASGRSADTQYF,TGCGCCAGCAGCTCGCAGGCTAGCGGGAGAAGCGCAGATACGCAGTATTTT
TRBJ1-3,NA,TRBV28,few,CASSQQGSSGNTIYF,TGTGCCAGCAGTCAACAGGGTAGCTCTGGAAACACCATATATTTT
TRBJ1-5,TRBD1,TRBV28,NA,CASSLRQGFDSNQPQHF,TGTGCCAGCAGTTTAAGACAGGGGTTCGATAGCAATCAGCCCCAGCATTTT
TRBJ2-2,NA,TRBV7-2,NA,CASSPSTGVYTGELFF,TGTGCCAGCAGCCCGAGCACAGGAGTATACACCGGGGAGCTGTTTTTT
TRBJ2-7,TRBD1,TRBV5-1,NA,CASSRGQEGEQYF,TGCGCCAGCAGCAGGGGACAGGAAGGCGAGCAGTACTTC
TRBJ2-1,TRBD2,TRBV7-6,NA,CASSPTPGLAGVFGEQFF,TGTGCCAGCAGCCCCACACCGGGACTAGCGGGAGTCTTCGGTGAGCAGTTCTTC
TRBJ1-4,NA,TRBV29-1,NA,CSASTGDNEKLFF,TGCAGCGCCTCGACAGGCGATAATGAAAAACTGTTTTTT
TRBJ1-3,NA,TRBV6-5,NA,CASSYEGTIAGNTIYF,TGTGCCAGCAGTTACGAGGGCACGATTGCTGGAAACACCATATATTTT
TRBJ2-7,TRBD2,TRBV6-1,NA,CASSRTSGSPYEQYF,TGTGCCAGCAGTCGGACTAGCGGGAGTCCTTACGAGCAGTACTTC
TRBJ2-1,NA,TRBV6-1,NA,CASSGTDRNEQFF,TGTGCCAGCAGTGGGACTGATCGCAATGAGCAGTTCTTC
TRBJ1-6,NA,TRBV2,NA,CASWVSQVRNSPLHF,TGTGCCAGCTGGGTATCCCAGGTCCGTAATTCACCCCTCCACTTT
TRBJ2-1,TRBD2,TRBV30,NA,CAGSGNSYNEQFF,TGTGCCGGTAGCGGGAACTCCTACAATGAGCAGTTCTTC
TRBJ1-1,TRBD1,TRBV18,NA,CASSQQGARSEAFF,TGTGCCAGCTCACAACAGGGGGCGCGATCTGAAGCTTTCTTT
TRBJ2-1,TRBD2,TRBV10-3,NA,CAISDESGGYNEQFF,TGTGCCATCAGTGACGAGTCGGGGGGCTACAATGAGCAGTTCTTC
TRBJ2-1,NA,TRBV28,NA,CASSGRQFNEQFF,TGTGCCAGCAGTGGCCGACAGTTTAATGAGCAGTTCTTC
TRBJ2-1,NA,TRBV7-2,few,CASSPRVAGQPTYNEQFF,TGTGCCAGCAGCCCAAGGGTGGCGGGACAGCCCACCTACAATGAGCAGTTCTTC
TRBJ1-5,NA,TRBV7-8,NA,CASSSTPRGHNQPQHF,TGTGCCAGCAGCTCTACCCCGCGGGGGCATAATCAGCCCCAGCATTTT
TRBJ2-2,TRBD1,TRBV19,NA,CASSSESGTGVRGELFF,TGTGCCAGTAGTTCCGAATCCGGGACAGGTGTAAGAGGGGAGCTGTTTTTT
TRBJ2-7,TRBD2,TRBV5-6,once,CASSPGASGSYEQYF,TGTGCCAGCAGCCCCGGTGCTAGCGGATCCTACGAGCAGTACTTC
TRBJ1-1,NA,TRBV9,NA,CASSAKLGGNTEAFF,TGTGCCAGCAGCGCCAAACTAGGGGGGAACACTGAAGCTTTCTTT
TRBJ1-4,NA,TRBV2,NA,CASRYLQEGEKLFF,TGTGCCAGCAGATACCTCCAGGAAGGTGAAAAACTGTTTTTT
TRBJ2-5,NA,TRBV5-4,NA,CASSFARVSQETQYF,TGTGCCAGCAGCTTCGCCCGGGTCTCACAAGAGACCCAGTACTTC
TRBJ2-5,TRBD2,TRBV7-9,NA,CASSHAGESEETQYF,TGTGCCAGCAGCCACGCGGGGGAATCGGAGGAGACCCAGTACTTC
TRBJ1-1,NA,TRBV5-1,NA,CASSLVGVGFGPEAFF,TGCGCCAGCAGCTTGGTCGGCGTCGGGTTTGGCCCTGAAGCTTTCTTT
TRBJ1-2,NA,TRBV5-7,NA,CASRRTSNYGYTF,TGTGCCAGCAGACGGACAAGTAACTATGGCTACACCTTC
TRBJ2-4,TRBD1,TRBV6-6,few,CASKQQGPKNIQYF,TGTGCCAGCAAACAACAGGGGCCCAAAAACATTCAGTACTTC
TRBJ2-1,NA,TRBV19,NA,CASTGLGGGNEQFF,TGTGCCAGTACCGGCCTAGGAGGCGGCAATGAGCAGTTCTTC
TRBJ2-5,NA,TRBV29-1,once,CSVGRVLEETQYF,TGCAGCGTGGGCAGGGTATTAGAAGAGACCCAGTACTTC
TRBJ2-7,TRBD2,TRBV10-2,NA,CASIIPGTSGPSYEQYF,TGCGCCAGCATTATCCCAGGGACTAGCGGTCCTTCCTACGAGCAGTACTTC